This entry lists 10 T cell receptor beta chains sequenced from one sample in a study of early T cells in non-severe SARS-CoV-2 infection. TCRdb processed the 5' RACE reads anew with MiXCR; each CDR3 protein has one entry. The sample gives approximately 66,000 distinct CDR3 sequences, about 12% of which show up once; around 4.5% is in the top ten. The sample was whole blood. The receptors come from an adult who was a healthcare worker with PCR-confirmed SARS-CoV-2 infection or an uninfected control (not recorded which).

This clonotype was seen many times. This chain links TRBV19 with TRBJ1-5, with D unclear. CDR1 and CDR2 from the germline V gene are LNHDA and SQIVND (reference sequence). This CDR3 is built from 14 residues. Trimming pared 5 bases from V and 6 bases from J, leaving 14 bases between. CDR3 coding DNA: TGTGCCAGTAGTGGGATGTACTTTCCTCAGCCCCAGCATTTT. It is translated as CASSGMYFPQPQHF. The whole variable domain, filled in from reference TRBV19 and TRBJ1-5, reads DGGITQSPKYLFRKEGQNVTLSCEQNLNHDAMYWYRQDPGQGLRLIYYSQIVNDFQKGDIAEGYSVSREKKESFPLTVTSAQKNPTAFYLCASSGMYFPQPQHFGDGTRLSIL.

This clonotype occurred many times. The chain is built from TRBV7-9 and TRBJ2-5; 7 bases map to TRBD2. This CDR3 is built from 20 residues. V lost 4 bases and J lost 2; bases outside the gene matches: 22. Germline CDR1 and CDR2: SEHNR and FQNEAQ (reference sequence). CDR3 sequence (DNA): TGTGCCAGCAGCTCTCATCCCCTCGGACTAGACCCGTACCCTCAAGAGACCCAGTACTTC. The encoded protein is CASSSHPLGLDPYPQETQYF.

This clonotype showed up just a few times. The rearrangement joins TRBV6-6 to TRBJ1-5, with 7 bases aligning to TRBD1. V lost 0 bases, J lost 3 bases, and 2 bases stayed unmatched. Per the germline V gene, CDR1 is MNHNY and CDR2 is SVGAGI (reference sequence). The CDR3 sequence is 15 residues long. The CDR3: CASSYSQGNNQPQHF. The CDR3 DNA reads TGTGCCAGCAGTTACTCACAGGGGAACAATCAGCCCCAGCATTTT.

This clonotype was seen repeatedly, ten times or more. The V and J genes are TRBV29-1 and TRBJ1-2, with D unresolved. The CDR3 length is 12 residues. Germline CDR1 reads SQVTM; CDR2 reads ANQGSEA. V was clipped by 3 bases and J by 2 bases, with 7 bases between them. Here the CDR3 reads CSVDGQNYGYTF. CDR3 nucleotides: TGCAGCGTTGACGGTCAGAACTATGGCTACACCTTC.

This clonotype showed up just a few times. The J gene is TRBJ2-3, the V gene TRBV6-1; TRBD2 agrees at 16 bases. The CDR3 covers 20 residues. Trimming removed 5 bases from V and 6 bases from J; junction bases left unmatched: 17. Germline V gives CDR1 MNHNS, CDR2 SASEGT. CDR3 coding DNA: TGTGCCAGCAGTCCTCGCCCGGGACTAGCGGGAGGGCTCACCTCGGATACGCAGTATTTT. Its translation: CASSPRPGLAGGLTSDTQYF.

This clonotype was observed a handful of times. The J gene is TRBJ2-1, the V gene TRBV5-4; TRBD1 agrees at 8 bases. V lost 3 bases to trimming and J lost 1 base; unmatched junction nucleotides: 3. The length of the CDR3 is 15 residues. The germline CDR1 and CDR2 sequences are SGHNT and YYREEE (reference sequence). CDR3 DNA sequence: TGTGCCAGCAGCTCCACAGGGGGATCCTACAATGAGCAGTTCTTC. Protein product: CASSSTGGSYNEQFF.

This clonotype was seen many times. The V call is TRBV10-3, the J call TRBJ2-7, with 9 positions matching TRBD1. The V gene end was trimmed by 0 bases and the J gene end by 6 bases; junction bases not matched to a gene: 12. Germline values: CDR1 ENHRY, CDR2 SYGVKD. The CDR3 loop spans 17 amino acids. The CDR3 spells CAISESKSGTGRPEQYF. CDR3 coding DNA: TGTGCCATCAGTGAGTCGAAATCTGGGACAGGGCGCCCCGAGCAGTACTTC.

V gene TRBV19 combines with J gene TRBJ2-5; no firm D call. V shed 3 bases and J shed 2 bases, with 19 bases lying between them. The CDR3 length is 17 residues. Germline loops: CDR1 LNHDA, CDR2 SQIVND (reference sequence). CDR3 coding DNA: TGTGCCAGTAGTATCAGCTCAAAGGCTGGCCAACAAGAGACCCAGTACTTC. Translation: CASSISSKAGQQETQYF.

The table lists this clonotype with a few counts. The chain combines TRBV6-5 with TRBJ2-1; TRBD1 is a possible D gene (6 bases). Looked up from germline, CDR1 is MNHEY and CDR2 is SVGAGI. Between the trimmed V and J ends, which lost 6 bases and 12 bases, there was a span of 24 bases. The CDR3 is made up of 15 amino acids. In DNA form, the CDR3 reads TGTGCCAGCAGCCCCTTAGGACAGTTACTTTGGTGGCAGTTCTTC. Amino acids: CASSPLGQLLWWQFF.

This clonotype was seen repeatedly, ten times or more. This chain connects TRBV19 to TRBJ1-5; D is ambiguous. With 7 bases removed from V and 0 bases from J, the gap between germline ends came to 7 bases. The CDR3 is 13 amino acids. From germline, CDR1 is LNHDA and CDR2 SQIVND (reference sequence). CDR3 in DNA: TGTGCCAGTAACAGCGATAGCAATCAGCCCCAGCATTTT. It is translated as CASNSDSNQPQHF. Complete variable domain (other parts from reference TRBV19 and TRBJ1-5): DGGITQSPKYLFRKEGQNVTLSCEQNLNHDAMYWYRQDPGQGLRLIYYSQIVNDFQKGDIAEGYSVSREKKESFPLTVTSAQKNPTAFYLCASNSDSNQPQHFGDGTRLSIL.